The 29 T cell receptor beta chains reported below all come from one sample, sequenced in a study of T cells after yellow fever vaccination. TCRdb fed the 5' RACE reads into MiXCR, producing one record per CDR3 protein. The data hold about 550,000 distinct CDR3 sequences, with roughly 19% observed a single time. The source material was PBMCs, sampled 15 days after the yellow fever booster vaccination. These receptors were collected from a man aged 25-45 years who received the YFV17D yellow fever vaccine.

This sequence joins TRBV4-3 and TRBJ2-3; D is possibly TRBD2 (6 bases). There are 15 residues in the CDR3. The germline V gene has CDR1 LGHNA and CDR2 YSLEER. V shed 1 base and J shed 2 bases, with 10 bases lying between them. The CDR3 reads CASSQGRANTDTQYF. Written as DNA, the CDR3 is TGCGCCAGCAGCCAAGGGAGGGCCAACACAGATACGCAGTATTTT.

This clonotype was recorded a few times. This chain links TRBV5-1 with TRBJ1-3, with TRBD1 as a possible D gene (5 bases). Germline loops: CDR1 SGHRS, CDR2 YFSETQ. The CDR3 covers 15 residues. Trimming shortened V by 5 bases and J by 4 bases, and 16 bases separated the two germline ends. CDR3 sequence reads: CASRFDSHTGNTIYF. As DNA, the CDR3 is TGCGCCAGCAGATTCGACAGTCATACGGGAAACACCATATATTTT.

This clonotype was seen only once. The V gene is TRBV12-3 or TRBV12-4, the J gene TRBJ2-3; maybe TRBD2 (6 bases). The V end lost 7 bases, the J end lost 0 bases, and 14 bases lay between the germline ends. This CDR3 comprises 15 residues. In DNA, the CDR3 is TGTGCCAGCACCATACTAGCTACTAGCACAGATACGCAGTATTTT. Protein: CASTILATSTDTQYF.

There are a few counts of this clonotype. This chain links TRBV2 with TRBJ2-3; D uncertain. The CDR3 consists of 14 residues. Per the germline V gene, CDR1 is SNHLY and CDR2 is FYNNEI. V dropped 2 bases and J dropped 2 bases, with 8 bases sitting between them. CDR3 residues: CASSEYRYTDTQYF. CDR3 in DNA: TGTGCCAGCAGTGAATATCGCTACACAGATACGCAGTATTTT.

This clonotype has more than one count but fewer than ten. This rearrangement joins TRBV7-9 to TRBJ2-3, with 7 bases fitting TRBD2. V was clipped by 7 bases and J by 2 bases; unmatched bases: 12. The CDR3 has 16 amino acids. Germline CDR1 reads SEHNR; CDR2 reads FQNEAQ (reference sequence). CDR3 nucleotides: TGTGCCAGCACCCTCAGCCCAGCGGGGTCCACAGATACGCAGTATTTT. Protein sequence: CASTLSPAGSTDTQYF.

V and J are TRBV20-1 and TRBJ2-3; unclear D gene. The V end lost 5 bases, the J end lost 6 bases, and 15 bases lay between the germline ends. Germline V lookup: CDR1 DFQATT, CDR2 SNEGSKA (reference sequence). The length of the CDR3 is 13 residues. CDR3: CSAPPLLRDTQYF. The DNA for the CDR3 is TGCAGTGCTCCCCCGCTCCTTCGGGATACGCAGTATTTT.

The CDR3 loop reads CASSDPGVGSYEQYF. CDR3 DNA sequence: TGTGCCAGCTCAGACCCAGGGGTAGGGTCCTACGAGCAGTACTTC. This chain uses TRBV18 with TRBJ2-7, with D possibly matching TRBD1 (6 bases). V dropped 5 bases and J dropped 1 base, with 15 bases sitting between them. The CDR3 runs 15 residues. The germline V gene has CDR1 KGHSH and CDR2 LQKENI.

In this sample, this clonotype turned up a few times. J is TRBJ2-3 and V is TRBV5-1; D possibly corresponds to TRBD1 (5 bases). The V end was cut by 0 bases, the J end by 3 bases, with 11 bases between. This CDR3 has 15 residues. In germline, CDR1 is SGHRS, CDR2 YFSETQ. The CDR3 DNA reads TGCGCCAGCAGCTTGGCGTCGCAGGGTACAGATACGCAGTATTTT. This encodes CASSLASQGTDTQYF.

This clonotype was observed a handful of times. The J gene is TRBJ2-5, the V gene TRBV10-3, with 9 bases fitting TRBD2. Germline-derived CDR1 and CDR2 are ENHRY and SYGVKD. This CDR3 spans 11 amino acids. The trim removed 8 bases at V and 5 bases at J, leaving 0 bases unmatched. CDR3 in DNA: TGTGCCATCCTAGCGGGGGAGACCCAGTACTTC. This codes for CAILAGETQYF.

The rearrangement uses TRBV6-1 and TRBJ2-2; 10 bases align to TRBD1. This CDR3 region has 17 residues. Germline loops: CDR1 MNHNS, CDR2 SASEGT. The junction had 10 bases not matched to a gene; V was cut back by 5 bases and J by 4 bases. The DNA for the CDR3 is TGTGCCAGCAGTCCCCCTCAACGGACAGGGGGCACCGGGGAGCTGTTTTTT. Its protein is CASSPPQRTGGTGELFF.

The genes are TRBV12-3 or TRBV12-4 and TRBJ1-4, with D uncertain. V was pared by 4 bases and J by 0 bases, with 6 bases between. This CDR3 is built from 14 residues. CDR3 in DNA: TGTGCCAGCAGTTCCGCAGCAACTAATGAAAAACTGTTTTTT. This encodes CASSSAATNEKLFF.

This chain joins TRBV3-1 and TRBJ2-1, with 11 nucleotides matching TRBD1. Germline CDR1 and CDR2: LGHDT and YNNKEL (reference sequence). This CDR3 is built from 19 residues. J lost 7 bases, V lost 0 bases, and 14 bases had no gene match. CDR3 residues: CASSQDRTVGDRGGNEQFF. The CDR3 bases are TGTGCCAGCAGCCAAGACCGTACGGTAGGGGACAGGGGGGGGAATGAGCAGTTCTTC.

This clonotype has just a few counts. The rearrangement uses TRBV5-1 and TRBJ2-3; no reliable D call. Trimming took 0 bases from V and 0 from J, leaving 14 bases between them. This CDR3 has 17 residues. Germline V gives CDR1 SGHRS, CDR2 YFSETQ. CDR3 in amino acids: CASSLEPVAKSTDTQYF. In DNA form, the CDR3 reads TGCGCCAGCAGCTTGGAACCGGTCGCGAAAAGCACAGATACGCAGTATTTT.

The DNA of the CDR3 is TGTGCCAGCAGCCAAGTTCGGGCCAGCGGGGTAAAGGAGCAGTTCTTC. This sequence encodes CASSQVRASGVKEQFF. The chain links TRBV14 to TRBJ2-1; 7 bases map to TRBD2. After removal of 1 base from V and 10 bases from J, the junction contained 13 bases not matched to a gene. The CDR3 runs to 16 residues. Germline CDR1 SGHDN, CDR2 FVKESK. Together with reference TRBV14 and TRBJ2-1, the CDR3 gives the full variable domain: EAGVTQFPSHSVIEKGQTVTLRCDPISGHDNLYWYRRVMGKEIKFLLHFVKESKQDESGMPNNRFLAERTGGTYSTLKVQPAELEDSGVYFCASSQVRASGVKEQFFGPGTRLTVL.

The chain has TRBV29-1 and TRBJ1-2; 12 bases fit TRBD1. The CDR3 covers 16 residues. The germline CDR1 and CDR2 sequences are SQVTM and ANQGSEA. The junction had 6 bases not matched to a gene; V was cut back by 1 base and J by 3 bases. The CDR3 region is CSVEAKGQGADYGYTF. CDR3 DNA sequence: TGCAGCGTTGAAGCAAAGGGACAGGGGGCCGACTATGGCTACACCTTC.

About this clonotype: Since a much larger clone is just one base distant, this may be a read error. The chain couples TRBV12-3 or TRBV12-4 to TRBJ2-2, with D possibly matching TRBD2 (6 bases). This CDR3 comprises 16 residues. The CDR3 region has the DNA TGTGCCAGCAGCCATAATAGCGGAGCGAACGCCGGGGAGCTGTTTTTT. This gives the protein CASSHNSGANAGELFF.

The chain is built from TRBV5-4 and TRBJ2-2; D may correspond to TRBD1 or TRBD2 (6 bases each). Germline V gene data show CDR1 as SGHNT and CDR2 as YYREEE (reference sequence). The V and J ends lost 4 bases and 0 bases respectively, with 10 bases between them. CDR3 length: 15 residues. The CDR3 region is CASSAGGANTGELFF. CDR3 DNA sequence: TGTGCCAGCAGCGCCGGGGGCGCGAACACCGGGGAGCTGTTTTTT.

The chain combines TRBV6-2 or TRBV6-3 with TRBJ2-7, with D hard to call. V was pared by 6 bases and J by 1 base, with 16 bases between. This CDR3 region has 15 residues. The germline gives CDR1 MNHEY, CDR2 SVGEGT. Here the CDR3 DNA reads TGTGCCAGCAGCGGAACGAGAACAGCTTCCTACGAGCAGTACTTC. It yields the protein CASSGTRTASYEQYF.

This clonotype came up a few times. This chain connects TRBV20-1 to TRBJ2-3, with 10 bases matching TRBD2. The CDR3 extends over 16 amino acids. CDR1 is DFQATT, CDR2 SNEGSKA, per germline (reference sequence). V lost 6 bases, J lost 4 bases, and 13 bases stayed unmatched. The CDR3, as DNA: TGCAGTGCCACAATGGGGCTAGCGGGGGAGGCAGATACGCAGTATTTT. Protein: CSATMGLAGEADTQYF.

The chain recombines TRBV20-1 with TRBJ2-7; TRBD2 aligns across 11 bases. The J segment lost 6 bases and the V segment lost 6 bases, leaving 10 bases of the junction unmatched. The CDR3 runs to 14 residues. CDR1 is DFQATT and CDR2 is SNEGSKA in the germline V gene (reference sequence). CDR3 in amino acids: CSAARTSGFSEQYF. The CDR3 DNA sequence: TGCAGTGCCGCCCGGACTAGCGGGTTCTCCGAGCAGTACTTC.

The chain has TRBV13 and TRBJ2-7; possibly TRBD2 for D (5 bases). The CDR3 runs 16 residues. The germline V gene encodes CDR1 PRHDT and CDR2 FYEKMQ (reference sequence). V dropped 5 bases and J dropped 5 bases, with 22 bases sitting between them. CDR3 in amino acids: CASSVLARAYGDEQYF. The CDR3 region has the DNA TGTGCCAGCAGCGTTCTAGCAAGGGCCTACGGCGACGAGCAGTACTTC.

The chain employs TRBV29-1 and TRBJ2-3, with 9 bases that match TRBD2. Germline-derived CDR1 and CDR2 are SQVTM and ANQGSEA. The CDR3 contains 16 residues. Trimming removed 7 bases from V and 2 bases from J; junction bases left unmatched: 13. CDR3 sequence reads: CSGALGTSPLTDTQYF. The CDR3 region has the DNA TGCAGCGGTGCACTAGGGACTAGCCCTCTCACAGATACGCAGTATTTT.

This clonotype was recorded a few times. The chain uses TRBV10-3 and TRBJ2-5; D possibly matches TRBD1 or TRBD2 (5 bases each). The CDR3 loop spans 14 amino acids. The germline V gene has CDR1 ENHRY and CDR2 SYGVKD. The V end lost 8 bases, the J end lost 3 bases, and 16 bases lay between the germline ends. CDR3 coding DNA: TGTGCCATCCTAACGCCGGGACGGAAAGAGACCCAGTACTTC. Protein product: CAILTPGRKETQYF.

This chain joins TRBV5-1 and TRBJ2-7; the D gene is possibly TRBD2 (6 bases). Trimming pared 2 bases from V and 7 bases from J, leaving 16 bases between. This CDR3 comprises 14 residues. The V gene's germline CDR1 is SGHRS and CDR2 YFSETQ. The CDR3 protein is CASSFSPGVGEQYF. The CDR3 region has the DNA TGCGCCAGCAGCTTTAGCCCGGGAGTAGGGGAGCAGTACTTC. Using reference TRBV5-1 and TRBJ2-7 for the parts outside the CDR3, the full variable domain is KAGVTQTPRYLIKTRGQQVTLSCSPISGHRSVSWYQQTPGQGLQFLFEYFSETQRNKGNFPGRFSGRQFSNSRSEMNVSTLELGDSALYLCASSFSPGVGEQYFGPGTRLTVT.

V usage is TRBV12-3 or TRBV12-4 and J usage is TRBJ2-5, with 8 nucleotides matching TRBD1. The V gene end was trimmed by 5 bases and the J gene end by 2 bases; junction bases not matched to a gene: 7. The CDR3 is 15 residues long. This CDR3 is CASSRRDRLQETQYF. The CDR3 DNA reads as TGTGCCAGCAGTCGGAGGGACAGGCTACAAGAGACCCAGTACTTC.

V usage is TRBV5-1 and J usage is TRBJ2-1, with a weak D call TRBD1 (5 bases). Germline loops: CDR1 SGHRS, CDR2 YFSETQ. V shed 0 bases and J shed 6 bases, with 10 bases lying between them. The CDR3 loop spans 14 amino acids. CDR3 sequence (DNA): TGCGCCAGCAGCTTGGTTCAGGGTTGCAATGAGCAGTTCTTC. Protein product: CASSLVQGCNEQFF.

CDR3 region: CASSQGFQAPRDTQYF. Here the CDR3 DNA reads TGTGCCAGCAGCCAAGGTTTTCAGGCCCCTAGGGATACGCAGTATTTT. The rearrangement links TRBV14 to TRBJ2-3, with D unclear. Germline CDR1 is SGHDN and CDR2 is FVKESK. V was shortened by 1 base and J by 6 bases, with 17 bases between the two germline ends. The CDR3 has 16 residues.

This clonotype was observed a few times. The chain recombines TRBV29-1 with TRBJ2-3, with D possibly matching TRBD1 (5 bases). The V end was cut by 4 bases, the J end by 2 bases, with 10 bases between. Germline CDR1 SQVTM, CDR2 ANQGSEA. The CDR3 runs to 13 residues. The DNA for the CDR3 is TGCAGCGTTGCCGCGACAGACACAGATACGCAGTATTTT. It codes for CSVAATDTDTQYF.

The chain combines TRBV4-2 with TRBJ1-5; a possible D gene is TRBD1 (5 bases). Per the germline V gene, CDR1 is LGHNA and CDR2 is YNFKEQ. Trimming took 0 bases from V and 7 from J, leaving 13 bases between them. CDR3 length equals 15 residues. In DNA form, the CDR3 reads TGTGCCAGCAGCCAAGAGGACGGGGCGGGACAGCCCCAGCATTTT. Translating it yields CASSQEDGAGQPQHF.